One and the same sample provided the 17 T cell receptor beta chains below, sequenced in a study of cytomegalovirus exposure and HLA in healthy donors listed by TCRdb under 2017. The method was the immunoSEQ multiplex PCR assay. A mixture of 60 forward primers for TCR Vbeta segments and 13 reverse primers for TCR Jbeta segments was used in the multiplex PCR. Held by TCRdb, this immuneACCESS table contains in-frame sequences only and omits some clones. Under half of the omission traces to an unresolved V gene where checked; the cause of the rest is unknown. Present in this sample are about 110,000 clones, about three quarters of which were seen just once. In total, the top ten clones hold about 0.8% of the sample. Sequencing used PBMCs. The receptors shown here come from a boy between 5 and 17 years old in good health and CMV-seronegative.

The chain joins TRBV7-2 to TRBJ2-7; tentative D call: TRBD2 (7 bases). The CDR3 spans 13 residues. Trimming cost V 8 bases and J 0 bases, with 11 bases left between them. The germline V gene encodes CDR1 SGHTA and CDR2 FQGNSA. Here the CDR3 reads CASSRGPSYEQYF. The DNA for the CDR3 is TGTGCCAGCTCGCGGGGGCCCTCCTACGAGCAGTACTTC. The variable domain in full, completed from reference TRBV7-2 and TRBJ2-7, reads GAGVSQSPSNKVTEKGKDVELRCDPISGHTALYWYRQSLGQGLEFLIYFQGNSAPDKSGLPSDRFSAERTGGSVSTLTIQRTQQEDSAVYLCASSRGPSYEQYFGPGTRLTVT.

This clone has more than one count but fewer than ten. V gene TRBV18 combines with J gene TRBJ1-1; weak D call: TRBD1 (6 bases). CDR1 and CDR2 from the germline V gene are KGHSH and LQKENI. This CDR3 is 13 amino acids long. V shed 3 bases and J shed 6 bases, with 11 bases lying between them. The CDR3 nucleotides are TGTGCCAGCTCACCCTCAAACAGGGCTGAAGCTTTCTTT. Its translation: CASSPSNRAEAFF. The entire variable domain, with the rest obtained from reference TRBV18 and TRBJ1-1, is as follows: NAGVMQNPRHLVRRRGQEARLRCSPMKGHSHVYWYRQLPEEGLKFMVYLQKENIIDESGMPKERFSAEFPKEGPSILRIQQVVRGDSAAYFCASSPSNRAEAFFGQGTRLTVV.

The rearrangement uses TRBV7-6 and TRBJ1-1, with 10 bases fitting TRBD1. Germline lookup yields CDR1 SGHVS and CDR2 FNYEAQ. The length of the CDR3 is 15 residues. The trim removed 4 bases at V and 3 bases at J, leaving 5 bases unmatched. DNA for the CDR3: TGTGCCAGCAGCTCTAGACAGGGGGCATACACTGAAGCTTTCTTT. This gives the protein CASSSRQGAYTEAFF.

CDR3 in amino acids: CATSGQGSGYTF. The CDR3 DNA reads TGTGCCACCAGCGGGCAGGGTTCTGGCTACACCTTC. The chain links TRBV15 to TRBJ1-2, with D possibly TRBD1 on 5 matching bases. Germline V gene sequence: CDR1 LNHNV, CDR2 YYDKDF (reference sequence). The CDR3 covers 12 residues. The V end was cut by 5 bases, the J end by 7 bases, with 11 bases between.

The V gene is TRBV7-3, the J gene TRBJ1-1; TRBD1 is a possible D gene (5 bases). This CDR3 spans 12 amino acids. Looked up from germline, CDR1 is SGHTA and CDR2 is FQGTGA. V was pared by 9 bases and J by 1 base, with 9 bases between. In DNA, the CDR3 is TGTGCCAGTGGACATTCGAACACTGAAGCTTTCTTT. Its translation is CASGHSNTEAFF.

V gene TRBV6-6 combines with J gene TRBJ2-1, with D maybe TRBD2 (5 bases). The CDR3 loop spans 14 amino acids. V lost 3 bases to trimming and J lost 5 bases, with 11 bases between them. Per germline, CDR1 MNHNY and CDR2 SVGAGI (reference sequence). The CDR3 region is CASSYRLWDNEQFF. In DNA form, the CDR3 reads TGTGCCAGCAGTTATAGACTATGGGACAATGAGCAGTTCTTC.

This chain uses TRBV29-1 with TRBJ1-5; TRBD1 agrees at 8 bases. The V gene end was trimmed by 4 bases and the J gene end by 0 bases; junction bases not matched to a gene: 2. The CDR3 covers 14 residues. Germline V gene lookup returns CDR1 SQVTM and CDR2 ANQGSEA. CDR3 coding DNA: TGCAGCGTTGGGGACAGGAGTAGCAATCAGCCCCAGCATTTT. This codes for CSVGDRSSNQPQHF.

V usage is TRBV13 and J usage is TRBJ2-7; TRBD1 agrees at 9 bases. Germline lookup yields CDR1 PRHDT and CDR2 FYEKMQ (reference sequence). The CDR3 is made up of 14 amino acids. J lost 5 bases, V lost 0 bases, and 2 bases had no gene match. CDR3 bases: TGTGCCAGCAGCTTAGGGGACAGGGGAAACGAGCAGTACTTC. Its protein product is CASSLGDRGNEQYF.

The V gene is TRBV7-9, the J gene TRBJ2-7, with TRBD1 matching 8 bases. This CDR3 has 14 amino acids. The germline V gene has CDR1 SEHNR and CDR2 FQNEAQ (reference sequence). J gave up 5 bases and V 1 base, and 4 bases lay outside the gene matches. Written as DNA, the CDR3 is TGTGCCAGCAGCTTAGGGACAGGGATACACGAGCAGTACTTC. It is translated as CASSLGTGIHEQYF.

The V and J genes are TRBV6-1 and TRBJ2-1; maybe TRBD2 (7 bases). Germline loops: CDR1 MNHNS, CDR2 SASEGT. V was pared by 4 bases and J by 5 bases, with 18 bases between. CDR3 length: 16 amino acids. The CDR3 DNA reads as TGTGCCAGCAGTGTCTGGGGGGGGGCCTCGAACAATGAGCAGTTCTTC. Translation gives CASSVWGGASNNEQFF.

The chain carries TRBV28 and TRBJ1-1; TRBD1 matches 8 bases. The ends lost 3 bases at V and 5 bases at J; junction bases unmatched: 5. This CDR3 has 14 residues. The germline V gene encodes CDR1 MDHEN and CDR2 SYDVKM. DNA of the CDR3: TGTGCCAGCAGTTTGGCAGGGGGCGCGACTGAAGCTTTCTTT. This translates into CASSLAGGATEAFF.

Only a few counts were recorded for this clone. The V gene is TRBV5-1, the J gene TRBJ2-7; 9 bases align to TRBD2. The CDR3 contains 15 residues. Germline V lookup: CDR1 SGHRS, CDR2 YFSETQ. The V and J ends lost 1 base and 0 bases, in that order; junction bases with no gene match: 2. This CDR3 reads CASSLLAGSSYEQYF. The CDR3 region has the DNA TGCGCCAGCAGCTTGCTAGCGGGGAGCTCCTACGAGCAGTACTTC.

The CDR3 sequence: CASSGRQEVNSPLHF. The CDR3 nucleotides are TGTGCCAGCAGCGGTCGACAGGAGGTTAATTCACCCCTCCACTTT. The chain links TRBV9 to TRBJ1-6; tentative D call: TRBD1 (6 bases). From germline, CDR1 is SGDLS and CDR2 YYNGEE. Trimming took off 3 bases at V and 6 bases at J, with 13 bases between the two ends. CDR3 length: 15 amino acids. Using reference TRBV9 and TRBJ1-6 for the parts outside the CDR3, the full variable domain is DSGVTQTPKHLITATGQRVTLRCSPRSGDLSVYWYQQSLDQGLQFLIQYYNGEERAKGNILERFSAQQFPDLHSELNLSSLELGDSALYFCASSGRQEVNSPLHFGNGTRLTVT.

This CDR3 is CASSLRLVAPGELFF. The CDR3 region has the DNA TGTGCCAGCAGCTTACGGCTAGTCGCCCCCGGGGAGCTGTTTTTT. V gene TRBV11-3 combines with J gene TRBJ2-2; D call uncertain. The germline CDR1 and CDR2 sequences are SGHNT and YENEEA. This CDR3 has 15 amino acids. Trimming took 2 bases from V and 6 from J, leaving 13 bases between them. Drawing the rest from reference TRBV11-3 and TRBJ2-2, the complete variable domain is EAGVVQSPRYKIIEKKQPVAFWCNPISGHNTLYWYLQNLGQGPELLIRYENEEAVDDSQLPKDRFSAERLKGVDSTLKIQPAELGDSAVYLCASSLRLVAPGELFFGEGSRLTVL.

V gene TRBV6-5 combines with J gene TRBJ1-1; D ambiguous. CDR1 is MNHEY and CDR2 is SVGAGI in the germline V gene. Trimming stripped 4 bases from V and 1 base from J, with 10 bases between. The CDR3 extends over 14 amino acids. The CDR3 protein is CASSSNHKNTEAFF. DNA of the CDR3: TGTGCCAGCAGTTCGAATCACAAGAACACTGAAGCTTTCTTT.

With respect to this clone: Other DNA sequences in this specimen translate into the identical CDR3. The chain is built from TRBV7-9 and TRBJ2-7; D may be TRBD1 (6 bases). V gave up 2 bases and J gave up 4 bases, with 9 bases separating them. The CDR3 has 13 amino acids. Germline CDR1 is SEHNR and CDR2 is FQNEAQ (reference sequence). The CDR3 loop is CASSLRQGYEQYF. The DNA for the CDR3 is TGTGCCAGCAGCTTAAGGCAGGGGTACGAGCAGTACTTC. The whole variable domain, filled in from reference TRBV7-9 and TRBJ2-7, reads DTGVSQNPRHKITKRGQNVTFRCDPISEHNRLYWYRQTLGQGPEFLTYFQNEAQLEKSRLLSDRFSAERPKGSFSTLEIQRTEQGDSAMYLCASSLRQGYEQYFGPGTRLTVT.

The chain links TRBV4-3 to TRBJ2-1, with D tentatively TRBD1 (8 bases). Germline loops: CDR1 LGHNA, CDR2 YSLEER. The CDR3 contains 17 residues. Trimming left V 1 base short and J 5 bases short, with 18 bases between. In nucleotides, the CDR3 is TGCGCCAGCAGCCAAGCAGGGGGCGGGGGCCAAGACAATGAGCAGTTCTTC. Its translation is CASSQAGGGGQDNEQFF.